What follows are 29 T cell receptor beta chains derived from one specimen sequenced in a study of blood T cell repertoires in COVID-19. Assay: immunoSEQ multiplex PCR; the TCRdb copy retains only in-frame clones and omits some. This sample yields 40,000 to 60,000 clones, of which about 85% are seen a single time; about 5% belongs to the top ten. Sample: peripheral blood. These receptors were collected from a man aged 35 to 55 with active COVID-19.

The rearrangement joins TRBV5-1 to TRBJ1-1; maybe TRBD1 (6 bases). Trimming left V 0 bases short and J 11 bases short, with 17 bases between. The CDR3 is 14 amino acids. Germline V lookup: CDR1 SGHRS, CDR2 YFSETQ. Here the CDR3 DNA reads TGCGCCAGCAGCTTGGCCGGACGGGACAAGTCCGCTTTCTTT. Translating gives CASSLAGRDKSAFF.

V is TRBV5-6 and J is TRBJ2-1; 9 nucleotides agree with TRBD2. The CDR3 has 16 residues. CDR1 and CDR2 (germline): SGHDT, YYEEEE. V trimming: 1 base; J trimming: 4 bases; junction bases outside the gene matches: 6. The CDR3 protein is CASSLMAGGYYNEQFF. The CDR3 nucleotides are TGTGCCAGCAGCTTGATGGCGGGAGGGTATTACAATGAGCAGTTCTTC.

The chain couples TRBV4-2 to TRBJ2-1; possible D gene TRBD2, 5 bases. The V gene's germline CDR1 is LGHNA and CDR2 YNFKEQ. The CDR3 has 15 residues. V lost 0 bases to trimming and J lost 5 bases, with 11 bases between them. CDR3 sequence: CASSQEKRLDNEQFF. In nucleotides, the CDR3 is TGTGCCAGCAGCCAAGAAAAGCGGCTAGACAATGAGCAGTTCTTC.

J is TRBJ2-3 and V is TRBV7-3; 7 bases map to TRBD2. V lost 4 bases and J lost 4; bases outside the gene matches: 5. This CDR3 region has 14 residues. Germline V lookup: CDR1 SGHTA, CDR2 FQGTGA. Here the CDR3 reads CASSSSGTPDTQYF. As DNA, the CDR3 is TGTGCCAGCAGCTCAAGCGGGACCCCAGATACGCAGTATTTT.

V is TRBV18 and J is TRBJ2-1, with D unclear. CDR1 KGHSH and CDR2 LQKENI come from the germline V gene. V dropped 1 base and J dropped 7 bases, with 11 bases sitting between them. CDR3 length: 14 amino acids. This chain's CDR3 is CASSPRSQRNEQFF. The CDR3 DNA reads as TGTGCCAGCTCACCACGGTCGCAACGGAATGAGCAGTTCTTC.

The CDR3 loop is CATSDLIGPSGSTDTQYF. CDR3 nucleotide sequence: TGTGCCACCAGTGATTTGATCGGGCCTAGCGGGAGCACAGATACGCAGTATTTT. This chain connects TRBV24-1 to TRBJ2-3; the match to TRBD2 covers 8 bases. With V trimmed by 0 bases and J by 0 bases, 7 bases remained unmatched. The germline V gene has CDR1 KGHDR and CDR2 SFDVKD. The CDR3 length is 18 residues.

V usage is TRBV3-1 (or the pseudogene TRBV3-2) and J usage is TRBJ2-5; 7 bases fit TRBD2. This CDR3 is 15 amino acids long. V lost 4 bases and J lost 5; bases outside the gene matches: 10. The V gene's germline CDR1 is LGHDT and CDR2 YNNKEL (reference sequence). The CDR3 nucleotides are TGTGCCAGCAGCCCCGGGACTACTAATCGGGAGACCCAGTACTTC. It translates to CASSPGTTNRETQYF.

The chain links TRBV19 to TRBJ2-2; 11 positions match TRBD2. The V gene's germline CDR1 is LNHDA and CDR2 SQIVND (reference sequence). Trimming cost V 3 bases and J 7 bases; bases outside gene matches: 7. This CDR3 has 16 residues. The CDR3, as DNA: TGTGCCAGTAGTATTCAGGCTAGCGGGAGGCTCGGGGAGCTGTTTTTT. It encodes CASSIQASGRLGELFF.

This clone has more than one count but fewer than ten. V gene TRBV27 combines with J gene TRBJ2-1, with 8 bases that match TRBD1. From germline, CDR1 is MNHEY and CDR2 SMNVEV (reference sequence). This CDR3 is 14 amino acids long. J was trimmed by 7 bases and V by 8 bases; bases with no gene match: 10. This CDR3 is CASGIRQGRNEQFF. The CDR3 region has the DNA TGTGCCAGCGGGATCCGACAGGGGAGGAATGAGCAGTTCTTC.

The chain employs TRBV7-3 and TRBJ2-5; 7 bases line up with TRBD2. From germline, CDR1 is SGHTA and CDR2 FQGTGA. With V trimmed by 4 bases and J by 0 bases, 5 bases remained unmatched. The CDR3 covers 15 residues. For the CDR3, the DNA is TGTGCCAGCAGCTCGGGAGCGGGGTACCAAGAGACCCAGTACTTC. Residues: CASSSGAGYQETQYF.

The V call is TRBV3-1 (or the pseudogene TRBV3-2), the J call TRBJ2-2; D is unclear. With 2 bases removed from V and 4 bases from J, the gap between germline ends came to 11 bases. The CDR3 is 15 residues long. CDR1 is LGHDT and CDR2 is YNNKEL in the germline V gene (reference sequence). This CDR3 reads CASSQRVQLTGELFF. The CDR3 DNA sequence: TGTGCCAGCAGCCAACGCGTGCAACTCACCGGGGAGCTGTTTTTT.

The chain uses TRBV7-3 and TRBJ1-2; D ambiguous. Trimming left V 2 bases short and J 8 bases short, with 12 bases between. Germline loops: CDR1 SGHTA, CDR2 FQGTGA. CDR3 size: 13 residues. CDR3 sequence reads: CASSLATGSGYTF. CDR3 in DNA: TGTGCCAGCAGCTTAGCCACGGGAAGCGGCTACACCTTC.

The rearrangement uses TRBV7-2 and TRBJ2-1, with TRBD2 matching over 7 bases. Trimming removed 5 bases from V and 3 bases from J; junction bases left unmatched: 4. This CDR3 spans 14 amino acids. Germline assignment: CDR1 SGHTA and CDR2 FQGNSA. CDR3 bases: TGTGCCAGCAGCAGACTAGCCCGCTACAATGAGCAGTTCTTC. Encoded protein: CASSRLARYNEQFF.

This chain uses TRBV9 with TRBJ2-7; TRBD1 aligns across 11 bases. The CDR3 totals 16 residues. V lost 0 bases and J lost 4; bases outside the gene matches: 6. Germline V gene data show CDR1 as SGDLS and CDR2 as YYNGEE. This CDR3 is CASSVAPGQGEYEQYF. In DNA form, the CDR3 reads TGTGCCAGCAGCGTAGCCCCGGGACAGGGGGAATACGAGCAGTACTTC.

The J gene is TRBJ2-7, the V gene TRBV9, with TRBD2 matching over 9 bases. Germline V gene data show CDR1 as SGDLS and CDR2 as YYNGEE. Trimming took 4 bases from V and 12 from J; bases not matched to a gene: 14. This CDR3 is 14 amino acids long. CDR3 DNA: TGTGCCAGCAGCCCCGGGACTAGCCCCCCGTTATTGTACTTC. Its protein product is CASSPGTSPPLLYF. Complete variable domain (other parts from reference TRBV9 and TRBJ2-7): DSGVTQTPKHLITATGQRVTLRCSPRSGDLSVYWYQQSLDQGLQFLIQYYNGEERAKGNILERFSAQQFPDLHSELNLSSLELGDSALYFCASSPGTSPPLLYFGPGTRLTVT.

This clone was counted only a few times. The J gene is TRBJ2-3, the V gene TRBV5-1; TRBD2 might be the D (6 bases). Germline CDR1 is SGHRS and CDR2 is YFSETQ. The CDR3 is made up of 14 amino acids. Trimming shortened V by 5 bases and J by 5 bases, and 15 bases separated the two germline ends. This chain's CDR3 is CASRPSASIDTQYF. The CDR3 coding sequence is TGCGCCAGCAGGCCTAGCGCCTCTATAGATACGCAGTATTTT.

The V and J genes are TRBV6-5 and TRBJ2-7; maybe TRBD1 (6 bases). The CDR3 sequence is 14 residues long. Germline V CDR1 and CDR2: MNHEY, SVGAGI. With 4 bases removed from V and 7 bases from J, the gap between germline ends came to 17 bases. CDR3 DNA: TGTGCCAGCAGTTCCGGGACATCCGTTAAAGAGCAGTACTTC. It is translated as CASSSGTSVKEQYF.

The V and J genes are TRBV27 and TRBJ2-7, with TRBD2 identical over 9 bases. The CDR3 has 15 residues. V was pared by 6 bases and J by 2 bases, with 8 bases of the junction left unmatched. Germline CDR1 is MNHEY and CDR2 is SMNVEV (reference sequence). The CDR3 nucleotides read TGTGCCAGCAGGCCTAAACTAGCGGGCGCCTACGAGCAGTACTTC. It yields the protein CASRPKLAGAYEQYF.

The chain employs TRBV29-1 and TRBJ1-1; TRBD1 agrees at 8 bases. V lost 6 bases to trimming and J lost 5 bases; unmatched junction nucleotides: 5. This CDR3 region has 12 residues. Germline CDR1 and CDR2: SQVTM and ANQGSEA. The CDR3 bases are TGCAGCGTCCTCAGGGGGCCTACTGAAGCTTTCTTT. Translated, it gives CSVLRGPTEAFF.

The CDR3 reads CASSSGQGFRGQPQHF. The CDR3 bases are TGTGCCAGCAGCTCGGGACAGGGGTTTAGGGGTCAGCCCCAGCATTTT. The chain is built from TRBV7-2 and TRBJ1-5; 10 nucleotides match TRBD1. Germline V lookup: CDR1 SGHTA, CDR2 FQGNSA. The junction had 9 bases not matched to a gene; V was cut back by 4 bases and J by 6 bases. CDR3 length: 16 amino acids.

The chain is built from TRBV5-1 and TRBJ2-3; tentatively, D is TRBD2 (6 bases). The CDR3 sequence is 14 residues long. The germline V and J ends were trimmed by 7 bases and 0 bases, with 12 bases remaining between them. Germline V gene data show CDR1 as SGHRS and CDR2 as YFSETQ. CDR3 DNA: TGCGCCAGCCGGGATGGGACTAGCACAGATACGCAGTATTTT. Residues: CASRDGTSTDTQYF.

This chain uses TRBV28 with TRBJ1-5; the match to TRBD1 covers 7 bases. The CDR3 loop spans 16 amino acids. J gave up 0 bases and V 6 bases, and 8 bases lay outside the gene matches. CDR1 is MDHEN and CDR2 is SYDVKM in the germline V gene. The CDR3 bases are TGTGCCAGCAGCGGACAGGTCCCATATAGCAATCAGCCCCAGCATTTT. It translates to CASSGQVPYSNQPQHF.

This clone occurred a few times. CDR3 coding DNA: TGCAGCGTTTACAGGGACGGTGGAAACACCATATATTTT. This codes for CSVYRDGGNTIYF. This rearrangement joins TRBV29-1 to TRBJ1-3; possible D gene TRBD1, 6 bases. The CDR3 is 13 amino acids. Germline V gene sequence: CDR1 SQVTM, CDR2 ANQGSEA. V lost 5 bases and J lost 3, with 11 bases in between.

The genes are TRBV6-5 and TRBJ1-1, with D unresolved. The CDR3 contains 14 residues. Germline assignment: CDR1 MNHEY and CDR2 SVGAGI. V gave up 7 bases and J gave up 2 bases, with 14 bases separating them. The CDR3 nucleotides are TGTGCCAGCAACTTCCGTCGGGGAAACACTGAAGCTTTCTTT. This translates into CASNFRRGNTEAFF.

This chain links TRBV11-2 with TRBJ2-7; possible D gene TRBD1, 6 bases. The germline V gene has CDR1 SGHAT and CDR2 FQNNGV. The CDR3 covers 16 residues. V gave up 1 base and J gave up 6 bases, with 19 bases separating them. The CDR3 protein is CASSLGIIRGWGEQYF. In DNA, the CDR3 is TGTGCCAGCAGCTTAGGTATAATCAGGGGCTGGGGCGAGCAGTACTTC. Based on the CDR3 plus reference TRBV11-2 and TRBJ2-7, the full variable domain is EAGVAQSPRYKIIEKRQSVAFWCNPISGHATLYWYQQILGQGPKLLIQFQNNGVVDDSQLPKDRFSAERLKGVDSTLKIQPAKLEDSAVYLCASSLGIIRGWGEQYFGPGTRLTVT.

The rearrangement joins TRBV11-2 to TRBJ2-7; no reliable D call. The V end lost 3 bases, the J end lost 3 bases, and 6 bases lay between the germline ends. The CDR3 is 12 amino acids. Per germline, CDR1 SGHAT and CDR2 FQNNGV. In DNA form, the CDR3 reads TGTGCCAGCAGCTTTTCCTTCTACGAGCAGTACTTC. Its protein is CASSFSFYEQYF.

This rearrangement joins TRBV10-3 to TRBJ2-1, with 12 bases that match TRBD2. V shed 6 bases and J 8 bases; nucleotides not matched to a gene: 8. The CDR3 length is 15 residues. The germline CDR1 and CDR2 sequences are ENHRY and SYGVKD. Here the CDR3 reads CAISPTSGRLDEQFF. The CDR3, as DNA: TGTGCCATCAGCCCGACTAGCGGGAGATTGGATGAGCAGTTCTTC.

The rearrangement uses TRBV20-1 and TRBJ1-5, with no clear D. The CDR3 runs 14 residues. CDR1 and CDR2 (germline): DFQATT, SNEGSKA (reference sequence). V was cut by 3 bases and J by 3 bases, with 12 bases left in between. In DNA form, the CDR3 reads TGCAGTGCTAGTCGTCTCGAGGACAATCAGCCCCAGCATTTT. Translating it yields CSASRLEDNQPQHF.

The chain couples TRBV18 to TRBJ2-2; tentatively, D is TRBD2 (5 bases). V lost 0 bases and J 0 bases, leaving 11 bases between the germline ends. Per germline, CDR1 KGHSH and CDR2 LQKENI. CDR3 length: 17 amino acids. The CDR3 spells CASSPPEGSANTGELFF. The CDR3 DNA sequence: TGTGCCAGCTCACCACCGGAAGGGAGCGCGAACACCGGGGAGCTGTTTTTT. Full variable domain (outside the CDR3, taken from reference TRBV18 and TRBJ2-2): NAGVMQNPRHLVRRRGQEARLRCSPMKGHSHVYWYRQLPEEGLKFMVYLQKENIIDESGMPKERFSAEFPKEGPSILRIQQVVRGDSAAYFCASSPPEGSANTGELFFGEGSRLTVL.